The next 28 T cell receptor beta chains were all read from a single sample in a study of shared clonotypes between healthy human individuals. CD8 cells classed as naive were CD45RO-negative and positively selected for CCR7, excluding terminally differentiated effector memory CD45RA+ cells. Repertoires were generated with immunoSEQ multiplex PCR, while TCRdb's copy carries only in-frame clones and drops some. The table includes fewer than 1 million clones, roughly 96% detected once. Specimen: naive CD8+ T cells sorted from blood. All receptors derive from a man under 40 in good health.

The V and J genes are TRBV29-1 and TRBJ2-3; 10 bases map to TRBD2. The CDR3 covers 14 residues. J gave up 5 bases and V 4 bases, and 6 bases lay outside the gene matches. Germline CDR1 is SQVTM and CDR2 is ANQGSEA. CDR3 sequence: CSVGLAGEEDTQYF. CDR3 nucleotide sequence: TGCAGCGTTGGGCTAGCGGGAGAGGAAGATACGCAGTATTTT.

The chain uses TRBV27 and TRBJ1-5; D not resolved. This CDR3 contains 15 residues. Germline CDR1 and CDR2: MNHEY and SMNVEV (reference sequence). The germline V and J ends were trimmed by 6 bases and 1 base, with 13 bases remaining between them. The CDR3 sequence is CASSPDDGSNQPQHF. The CDR3 nucleotides are TGTGCCAGCAGCCCAGACGATGGGAGCAATCAGCCCCAGCATTTT.

The J gene is TRBJ2-3, the V gene TRBV10-2, with D hard to call. V lost 7 bases, J lost 0 bases, and 2 bases lay in between. The CDR3 consists of 11 residues. Germline lookup yields CDR1 WSHSY and CDR2 SAAADI. CDR3 sequence (DNA): TGCGCCAGCACAAGCACAGATACGCAGTATTTT. This translates into CASTSTDTQYF.

The V gene is TRBV14, the J gene TRBJ2-2; either TRBD1 or TRBD2 may supply D (5 bases each). The CDR3 runs 15 residues. V dropped 3 bases and J dropped 6 bases, with 14 bases sitting between them. CDR1 and CDR2 from the germline V gene are SGHDN and FVKESK. The CDR3 sequence is CASSQAASGPGELFF. Written as DNA, the CDR3 is TGTGCCAGCAGCCAGGCAGCCTCGGGGCCCGGGGAGCTGTTTTTT.

This chain joins TRBV27 and TRBJ1-5, with D possibly matching TRBD1 (6 bases). The germline V gene has CDR1 MNHEY and CDR2 SMNVEV (reference sequence). This CDR3 is 14 amino acids long. V lost 5 bases and J lost 4, with 12 bases in between. The CDR3: CASSHDRLNQPQHF. DNA for the CDR3: TGTGCCAGCAGTCATGACAGGCTAAATCAGCCCCAGCATTTT.

V is TRBV10-1 and J is TRBJ2-1; tentatively, D is TRBD2 (5 bases). V dropped 8 bases and J dropped 6 bases, with 20 bases sitting between them. The CDR3 totals 15 residues. Germline values: CDR1 WNHNN, CDR2 SYGVQD (reference sequence). This CDR3 reads CASPQAAYPTNEQFF. The CDR3 DNA is TGCGCCAGCCCGCAAGCGGCCTATCCTACCAATGAGCAGTTCTTC.

The CDR3 DNA reads TGTGCCAGCAGCGCCCCGTCAGATACGCAGTATTTT. Its protein is CASSAPSDTQYF. The chain links TRBV9 to TRBJ2-3; D gene unclear. This CDR3 spans 12 amino acids. V was clipped by 3 bases and J by 4 bases, with 6 bases between them. CDR1 is SGDLS and CDR2 is YYNGEE in the germline V gene.

V is TRBV4-3 and J is TRBJ2-7; D remains unclear. The germline V gene encodes CDR1 LGHNA and CDR2 YSLEER. CDR3 length: 15 residues. Between the trimmed V and J ends, which lost 1 base and 1 base, there was a span of 11 bases. The CDR3 DNA reads TGCGCCAGCAGCCAAGGGGCAGGAGCGTCCTACGAGCAGTACTTC. Protein product: CASSQGAGASYEQYF.

J is TRBJ2-7 and V is TRBV28; TRBD2 aligns across 7 bases. The germline V gene encodes CDR1 MDHEN and CDR2 SYDVKM. CDR3 length equals 13 residues. Trimming at V came to 5 bases and at J to 2 bases, leaving 3 bases not matched to a gene. The CDR3 DNA is TGTGCCAGCAGTCCCGCGGGAGCCTACGAGCAGTACTTC. It translates to CASSPAGAYEQYF.

This clone was counted a few times. CDR3 protein: CASSLWGGTDTQYF. CDR3 in DNA: TGTGCCAGCAGTTTATGGGGCGGCACAGATACGCAGTATTTT. The V call is TRBV2, the J call TRBJ2-3, with D possibly being TRBD1 (5 bases). The ends were cut back, 5 bases at V and 1 base at J, with 10 bases in the middle. Germline-derived CDR1 and CDR2 are SNHLY and FYNNEI. This CDR3 comprises 14 residues.

Here the CDR3 DNA reads TGTGCCAGCAGTGAAAGTGACGGTGGGCAGCCCCAGCATTTT. Amino acid sequence: CASSESDGGQPQHF. The rearrangement links TRBV2 to TRBJ1-5; D remains unclear. CDR3 length: 14 residues. V was pared by 2 bases and J by 7 bases, with 12 bases between. The germline CDR1 and CDR2 sequences are SNHLY and FYNNEI.

The V call is TRBV11-3, the J call TRBJ2-1; tentatively, D is TRBD2 (5 bases). This CDR3 comprises 14 residues. Trimming pared 4 bases from V and 9 bases from J, leaving 16 bases between. Germline CDR1 reads SGHNT; CDR2 reads YENEEA. Here the CDR3 DNA reads TGTGCCAGCAGCTCACCCGGAGGTCAAGGTGAGCAGTTCTTC. Translated, it gives CASSSPGGQGEQFF.

The genes are TRBV6-5 and TRBJ2-7; tentative D call: TRBD1 (5 bases). Trimming removed 10 bases from V and 0 bases from J, with 10 bases in between. Germline V gene data show CDR1 as MNHEY and CDR2 as SVGAGI. The CDR3 covers 12 residues. CDR3 sequence (DNA): TGTGCCACGGCAGGGCACTCCTACGAGCAGTACTTC. The encoded protein is CATAGHSYEQYF.

The chain links TRBV6-5 to TRBJ1-2; tentative D call: TRBD1 (6 bases). Deletions cut 4 bases from V and 3 bases from J, with 6 bases between. The CDR3 extends over 12 amino acids. Germline V gene data show CDR1 as MNHEY and CDR2 as SVGAGI. The CDR3 loop reads CASSSGDYGYTF. The CDR3 DNA reads TGTGCCAGCAGTTCAGGGGACTATGGCTACACCTTC.

The chain links TRBV29-1 to TRBJ2-3; D is possibly TRBD1 or TRBD2 (5 bases each). This CDR3 comprises 14 residues. The germline V gene encodes CDR1 SQVTM and CDR2 ANQGSEA. V was shortened by 7 bases and J by 0 bases, with 14 bases between the two germline ends. The chain's CDR3 is CSGRSGRSTDTQYF. The CDR3 DNA follows: TGCAGCGGCCGCTCGGGACGGAGCACAGATACGCAGTATTTT.

The rearrangement links TRBV18 to TRBJ1-5; D not resolved. Trimming took off 3 bases at V and 7 bases at J, with 10 bases between the two ends. The CDR3 sequence is 13 residues long. Germline-derived CDR1 and CDR2 are KGHSH and LQKENI. CDR3 sequence (DNA): TGTGCCAGCTCACCGCGGGTGGAGCAGCCCCAGCATTTT. Residues: CASSPRVEQPQHF.

V usage is TRBV21-1 and J usage is TRBJ2-1; no DNA check was done on the table's D call, TRBD2. TRBV21-1 is deemed a pseudogene. The CDR3 contains 19 residues. CDR3 residues: CASSKGTGLAGFSYNEQFF. The CDR3, as DNA: TGTGCCAGCAGCAAAGGAACGGGACTAGCGGGATTCTCCTACAATGAGCAGTTCTTC.

This rearrangement joins TRBV5-1 to TRBJ2-2; 7 nucleotides agree with TRBD2. The CDR3 spans 20 residues. V lost 9 bases and J lost 2; bases outside the gene matches: 25. CDR1 SGHRS and CDR2 YFSETQ come from the germline V gene. In nucleotides, the CDR3 is TGCGCCACCACGTCTCTAGCGGCAGACACCCCGTTCCTAAACACCGGGGAGCTGTTTTTT. Translating gives CATTSLAADTPFLNTGELFF.

This clone was detected only once. V usage is TRBV4-3 and J usage is TRBJ1-5, with 7 bases aligning to TRBD1. Germline V gene lookup returns CDR1 LGHNA and CDR2 YSLEER. J gave up 6 bases and V 1 base, and 3 bases lay outside the gene matches. There are 14 residues in the CDR3. The CDR3 is CASSQGQGVQPQHF. The CDR3 region has the DNA TGCGCCAGCAGCCAAGGACAGGGTGTTCAGCCCCAGCATTTT.

The CDR3 sequence is CASSSGQGVKADTQYF. The CDR3 nucleotides read TGTGCCAGCAGCTCGGGACAGGGGGTAAAAGCAGATACGCAGTATTTT. V and J are TRBV7-9 and TRBJ2-3, with 11 bases that match TRBD1. Germline CDR1 is SEHNR and CDR2 is FQNEAQ (reference sequence). This CDR3 is 16 amino acids long. Trimming removed 4 bases from V and 4 bases from J; junction bases left unmatched: 7. Full variable domain (remainder filled in from reference TRBV7-9 and TRBJ2-3): DTGVSQNPRHKITKRGQNVTFRCDPISEHNRLYWYRQTLGQGPEFLTYFQNEAQLEKSRLLSDRFSAERPKGSFSTLEIQRTEQGDSAMYLCASSSGQGVKADTQYFGPGTRLTVL.

The V gene is TRBV7-9, the J gene TRBJ2-7, with 10 bases lining up with TRBD1. CDR3 length: 15 residues. The V gene's germline CDR1 is SEHNR and CDR2 FQNEAQ (reference sequence). The V and J ends lost 5 bases and 5 bases, in that order; junction bases with no gene match: 9. This CDR3 is CASSTRSGTGDEQYF. CDR3 nucleotides: TGTGCCAGCAGCACCCGGTCCGGGACAGGGGACGAGCAGTACTTC.

This chain uses TRBV7-9 with TRBJ2-7; tentative D call: TRBD1 (5 bases). The germline CDR1 and CDR2 sequences are SEHNR and FQNEAQ (reference sequence). This CDR3 region has 14 residues. V was cut by 4 bases and J by 0 bases, with 10 bases left in between. CDR3 protein: CASSSDDSSYEQYF. CDR3 DNA sequence: TGTGCCAGCAGCTCGGACGACAGCTCCTACGAGCAGTACTTC.

This chain connects TRBV28 to TRBJ2-7, with 9 bases that match TRBD2. Germline V lookup: CDR1 MDHEN, CDR2 SYDVKM. V lost 5 bases, J lost 0 bases, and 8 bases stayed unmatched. The CDR3 is made up of 16 amino acids. The CDR3 DNA follows: TGTGCCAGCAGTGCCCCGTATAGCGGGAGCTCCTACGAGCAGTACTTC. It yields the protein CASSAPYSGSSYEQYF. The full variable domain, with the rest looked up from reference TRBV28 and TRBJ2-7, is DVKVTQSSRYLVKRTGEKVFLECVQDMDHENMFWYRQDPGLGLRLIYFSYDVKMKEKGDIPEGYSVSREKKERFSLILESASTNQTSMYLCASSAPYSGSSYEQYFGPGTRLTVT.

J is TRBJ1-5 and V is TRBV29-1; D is possibly TRBD1 (5 bases). Per germline, CDR1 SQVTM and CDR2 ANQGSEA. The V and J ends lost 2 bases and 0 bases respectively, with 14 bases between them. The CDR3 totals 16 residues. The CDR3 DNA is TGCAGCGTTGAATTGACAGAATCCGATAGCAATCAGCCCCAGCATTTT. Translation: CSVELTESDSNQPQHF. The full variable domain, rest sourced from reference TRBV29-1 and TRBJ1-5, is SAVISQKPSRDICQRGTSLTIQCQVDSQVTMMFWYRQQPGQSLTLIATANQGSEATYESGFVIDKFPISRPNLTFSTLTVSNMSPEDSSIYLCSVELTESDSNQPQHFGDGTRLSIL.

V is TRBV29-1 and J is TRBJ2-1; D call uncertain. This CDR3 region has 13 residues. Germline CDR1 reads SQVTM; CDR2 reads ANQGSEA. V lost 1 base and J lost 3, with 7 bases in between. The DNA of the CDR3 is TGCAGCGTTGAAGTCCCGGACTACAATGAGCAGTTCTTC. Protein: CSVEVPDYNEQFF.

The chain combines TRBV6-6 with TRBJ2-7; 10 nucleotides line up with TRBD2. V shed 2 bases, J shed 5 bases, and the junction held 6 bases outside the gene matches. CDR1 is MNHNY and CDR2 is SVGAGI in the germline V gene (reference sequence). This CDR3 comprises 15 residues. The CDR3 DNA is TGTGCCAGCAGTTACACTAGCGGGACGTTGGACGAGCAGTACTTC. Its translation is CASSYTSGTLDEQYF.

The genes are TRBV7-7 and TRBJ2-5; no firm D call. V was pared by 0 bases and J by 0 bases, with 8 bases between. The germline V gene encodes CDR1 SSHAT and CDR2 FNYEAQ (reference sequence). CDR3 length equals 15 residues. This CDR3 reads CASSLAVGYQETQYF. CDR3 bases: TGTGCCAGCAGCTTAGCGGTGGGCTACCAAGAGACCCAGTACTTC.

This chain uses TRBV27 with TRBJ2-7; 9 nucleotides match TRBD2. Looked up from germline, CDR1 is MNHEY and CDR2 is SMNVEV (reference sequence). The J segment lost 2 bases and the V segment lost 3 bases, leaving 5 bases of the junction unmatched. This CDR3 region has 15 residues. The CDR3 loop is CASSFGASGAYEQYF. Written as DNA, the CDR3 is TGTGCCAGCAGTTTTGGGGCTAGCGGGGCCTACGAGCAGTACTTC.